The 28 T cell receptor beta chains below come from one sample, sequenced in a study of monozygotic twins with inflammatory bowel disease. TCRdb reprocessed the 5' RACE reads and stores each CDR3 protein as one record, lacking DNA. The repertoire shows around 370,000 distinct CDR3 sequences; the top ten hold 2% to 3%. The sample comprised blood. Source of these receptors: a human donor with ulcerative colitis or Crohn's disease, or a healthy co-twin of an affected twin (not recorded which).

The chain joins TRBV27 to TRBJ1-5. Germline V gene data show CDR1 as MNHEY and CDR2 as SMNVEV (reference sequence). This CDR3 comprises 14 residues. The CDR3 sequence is CASSFHNSNQPQHF.

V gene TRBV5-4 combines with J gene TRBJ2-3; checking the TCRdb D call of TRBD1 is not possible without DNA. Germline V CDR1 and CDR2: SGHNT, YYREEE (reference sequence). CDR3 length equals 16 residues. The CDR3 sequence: CASSRKEGVQTDTQYF.

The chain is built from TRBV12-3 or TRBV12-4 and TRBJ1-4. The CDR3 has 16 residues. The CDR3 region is CASSFESWGTNEKLFF.

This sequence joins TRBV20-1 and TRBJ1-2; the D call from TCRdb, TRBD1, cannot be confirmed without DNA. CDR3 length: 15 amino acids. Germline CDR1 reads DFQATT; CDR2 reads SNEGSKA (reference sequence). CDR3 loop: CSARDQRGAITGYTF.

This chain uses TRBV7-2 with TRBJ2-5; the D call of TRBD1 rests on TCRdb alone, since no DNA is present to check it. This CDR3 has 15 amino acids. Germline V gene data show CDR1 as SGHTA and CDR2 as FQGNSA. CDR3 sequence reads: CASSKGQGARETQYF.

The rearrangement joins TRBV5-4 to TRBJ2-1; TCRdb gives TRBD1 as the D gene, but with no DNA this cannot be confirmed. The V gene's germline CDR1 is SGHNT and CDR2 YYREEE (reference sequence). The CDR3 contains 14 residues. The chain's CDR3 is CASRIGTGWNEQFF.

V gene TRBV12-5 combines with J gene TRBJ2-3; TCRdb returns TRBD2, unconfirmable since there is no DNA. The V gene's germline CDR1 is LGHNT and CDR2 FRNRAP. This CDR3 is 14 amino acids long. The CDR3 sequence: CASGWRESTDTQYF.

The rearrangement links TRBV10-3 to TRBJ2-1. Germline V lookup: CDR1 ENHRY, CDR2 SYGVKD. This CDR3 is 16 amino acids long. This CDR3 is CAISEASGDSYNEQFF.

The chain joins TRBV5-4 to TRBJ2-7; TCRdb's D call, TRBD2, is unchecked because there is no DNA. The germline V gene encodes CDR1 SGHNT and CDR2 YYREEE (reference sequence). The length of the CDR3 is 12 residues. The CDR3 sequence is CASTGRADEQYF.

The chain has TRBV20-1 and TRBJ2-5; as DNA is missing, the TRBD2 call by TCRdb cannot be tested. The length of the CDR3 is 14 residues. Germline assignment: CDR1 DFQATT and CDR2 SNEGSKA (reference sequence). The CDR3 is CSQQAGGMEETQYF.

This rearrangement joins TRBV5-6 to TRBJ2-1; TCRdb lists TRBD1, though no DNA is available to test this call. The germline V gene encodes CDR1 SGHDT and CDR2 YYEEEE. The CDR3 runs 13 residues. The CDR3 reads CASSLGRPGEQFF.

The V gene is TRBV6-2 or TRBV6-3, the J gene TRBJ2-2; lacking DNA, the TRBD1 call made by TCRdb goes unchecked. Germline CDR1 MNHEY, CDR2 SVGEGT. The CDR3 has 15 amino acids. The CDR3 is CASRQQGATTGELFF.

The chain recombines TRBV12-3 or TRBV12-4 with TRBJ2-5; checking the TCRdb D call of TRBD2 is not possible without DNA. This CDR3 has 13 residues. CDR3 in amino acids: CASSRRTQETQYF.

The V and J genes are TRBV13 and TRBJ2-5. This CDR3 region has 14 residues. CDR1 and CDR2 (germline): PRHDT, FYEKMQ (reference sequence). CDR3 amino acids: CASSLGQGWETQYF.

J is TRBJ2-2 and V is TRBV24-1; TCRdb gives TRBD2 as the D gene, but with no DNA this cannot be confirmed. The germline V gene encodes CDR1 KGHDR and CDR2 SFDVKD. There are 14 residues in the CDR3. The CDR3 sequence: CATSASGGPGELFF.

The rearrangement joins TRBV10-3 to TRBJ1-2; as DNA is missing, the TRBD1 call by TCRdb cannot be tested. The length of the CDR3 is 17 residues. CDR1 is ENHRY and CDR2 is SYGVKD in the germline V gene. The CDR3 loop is CAISEGTGGRLNYGYTF.

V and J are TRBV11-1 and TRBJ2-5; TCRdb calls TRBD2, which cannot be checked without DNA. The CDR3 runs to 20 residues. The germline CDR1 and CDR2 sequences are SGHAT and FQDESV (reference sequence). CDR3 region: CASSSTLTGTSGGLLETQYF.

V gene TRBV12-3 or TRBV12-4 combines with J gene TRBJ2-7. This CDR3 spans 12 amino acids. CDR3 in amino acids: CASSLRNYGQYF.

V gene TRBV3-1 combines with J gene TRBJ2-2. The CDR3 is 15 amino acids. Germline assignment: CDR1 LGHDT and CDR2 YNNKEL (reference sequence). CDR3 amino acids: CASSQEQTNTGELFF.

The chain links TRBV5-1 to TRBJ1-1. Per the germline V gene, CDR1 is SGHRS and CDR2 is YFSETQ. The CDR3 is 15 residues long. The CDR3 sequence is CASSLSWGMNTEAFF.

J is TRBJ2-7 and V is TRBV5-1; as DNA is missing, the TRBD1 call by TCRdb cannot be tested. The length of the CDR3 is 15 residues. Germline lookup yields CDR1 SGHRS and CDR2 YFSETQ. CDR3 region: CASSFFGQGGDEQYF. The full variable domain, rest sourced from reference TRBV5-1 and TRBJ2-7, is KAGVTQTPRYLIKTRGQQVTLSCSPISGHRSVSWYQQTPGQGLQFLFEYFSETQRNKGNFPGRFSGRQFSNSRSEMNVSTLELGDSALYLCASSFFGQGGDEQYFGPGTRLTVT.

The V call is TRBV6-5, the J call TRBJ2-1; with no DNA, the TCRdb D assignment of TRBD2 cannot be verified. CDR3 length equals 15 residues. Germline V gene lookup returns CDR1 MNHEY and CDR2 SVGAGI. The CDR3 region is CASSYSGDRPNEQFF.

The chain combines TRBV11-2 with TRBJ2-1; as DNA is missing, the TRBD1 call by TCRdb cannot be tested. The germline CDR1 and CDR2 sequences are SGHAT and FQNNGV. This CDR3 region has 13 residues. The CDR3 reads CASNRQGKNEQFF. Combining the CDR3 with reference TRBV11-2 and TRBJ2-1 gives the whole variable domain EAGVAQSPRYKIIEKRQSVAFWCNPISGHATLYWYQQILGQGPKLLIQFQNNGVVDDSQLPKDRFSAERLKGVDSTLKIQPAKLEDSAVYLCASNRQGKNEQFFGPGTRLTVL.

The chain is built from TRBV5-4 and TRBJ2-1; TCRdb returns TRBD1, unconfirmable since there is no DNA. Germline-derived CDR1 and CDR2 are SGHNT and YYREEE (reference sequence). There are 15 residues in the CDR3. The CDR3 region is CASSYGGRQYNEQFF.

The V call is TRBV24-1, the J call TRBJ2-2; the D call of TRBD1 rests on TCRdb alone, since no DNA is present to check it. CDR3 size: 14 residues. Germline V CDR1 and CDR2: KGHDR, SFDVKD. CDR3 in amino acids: CATGPGGFAGRLFF.

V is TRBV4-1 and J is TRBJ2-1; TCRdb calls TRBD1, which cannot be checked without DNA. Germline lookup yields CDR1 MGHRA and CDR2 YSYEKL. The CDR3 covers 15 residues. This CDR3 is CASSQVGGGATEQFF.

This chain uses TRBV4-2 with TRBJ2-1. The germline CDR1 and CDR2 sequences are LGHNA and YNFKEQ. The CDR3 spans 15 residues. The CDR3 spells CASSQDQYGDNEQFF.

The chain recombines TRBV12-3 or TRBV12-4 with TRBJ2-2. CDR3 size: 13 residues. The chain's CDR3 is CASSLMATGELFF.